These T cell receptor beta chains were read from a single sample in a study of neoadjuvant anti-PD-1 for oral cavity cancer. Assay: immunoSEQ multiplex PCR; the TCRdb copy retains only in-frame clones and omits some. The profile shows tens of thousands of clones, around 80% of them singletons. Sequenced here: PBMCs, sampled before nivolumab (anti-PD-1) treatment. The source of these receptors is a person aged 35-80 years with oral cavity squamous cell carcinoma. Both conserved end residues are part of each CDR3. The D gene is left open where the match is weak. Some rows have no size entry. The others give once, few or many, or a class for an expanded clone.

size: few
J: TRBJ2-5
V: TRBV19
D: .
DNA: TGTGCCAGCGGCCCGGCGGGAGAGACCCAGTACTTC
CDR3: CASGPAGETQYF

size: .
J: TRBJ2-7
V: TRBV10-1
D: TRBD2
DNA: TGCGCCAGCAGTGTCGGGAGGCTGAGCGAGCAGTACTTC
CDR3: CASSVGRLSEQYF

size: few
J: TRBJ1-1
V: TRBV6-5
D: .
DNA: TGTGCCAGCAGTTACGGTAGAGAAGCTTTCTTT
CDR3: CASSYGREAFF

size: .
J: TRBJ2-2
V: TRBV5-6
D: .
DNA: TGTGCCAGCAGCTTCAACAGGGTACCAACCGCCGGGGAGCTGTTTTTT
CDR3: CASSFNRVPTAGELFF

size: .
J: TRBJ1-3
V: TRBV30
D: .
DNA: TGTGCCTGGAGTGTCGCTGATGGAAACACCATATATTTT
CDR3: CAWSVADGNTIYF

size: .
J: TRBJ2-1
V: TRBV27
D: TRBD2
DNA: TGTGCCAGCAGTTTTATCGGACTAGCGAACAATGAGCAGTTCTTC
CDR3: CASSFIGLANNEQFF

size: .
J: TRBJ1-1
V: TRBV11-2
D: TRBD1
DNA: TGTGCCAGCAGCTTAGGGGGACAGGTTGAAGCTTTCTTT
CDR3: CASSLGGQVEAFF

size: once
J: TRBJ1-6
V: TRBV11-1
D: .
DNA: TGTGCCAGCAGCTTTGGGGGAGTGGGTAATTCACCCCTCCACTTT
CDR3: CASSFGGVGNSPLHF

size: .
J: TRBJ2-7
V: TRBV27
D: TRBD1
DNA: TGTGCCAGCAGTTTATGGCAGGGGGCGGGAGAGCAGTACTTC
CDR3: CASSLWQGAGEQYF

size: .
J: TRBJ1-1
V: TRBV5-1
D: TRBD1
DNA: TGCGCCAGCACCCCGATCCCAGGGGGGTGGACTGAAGCTTTCTTT
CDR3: CASTPIPGGWTEAFF

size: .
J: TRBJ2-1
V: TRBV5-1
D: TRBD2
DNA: TGCGCCAGCAGCTTGGCGGGCACTAGCGGCAACAATGAGCAGTTCTTC
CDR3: CASSLAGTSGNNEQFF

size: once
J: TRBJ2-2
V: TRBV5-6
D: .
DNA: TGTGCCAGCAGCATAGGACAGAACGTTCCGGCCGGGGAGCTGTTTTTT
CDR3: CASSIGQNVPAGELFF

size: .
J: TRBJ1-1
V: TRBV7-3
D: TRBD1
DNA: TGTGCCAGCAGCTTCTACAGGGGTACTGAAGCTTTCTTT
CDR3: CASSFYRGTEAFF

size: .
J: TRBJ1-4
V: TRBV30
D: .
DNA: TGTGCCTGGGCCCCCCCGGGATATTGGAATGAAAAACTGTTTTTT
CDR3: CAWAPPGYWNEKLFF

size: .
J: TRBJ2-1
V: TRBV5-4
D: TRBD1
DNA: TGTGCCAGCAGCCCGACAGGGTTGGGCAATGAGCAGTTCTTC
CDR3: CASSPTGLGNEQFF

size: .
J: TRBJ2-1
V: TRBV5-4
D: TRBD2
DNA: TGTGCCAGCAGCTATTTAGCGGGCCGCTCCTACAATGAGCAGTTCTTC
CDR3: CASSYLAGRSYNEQFF

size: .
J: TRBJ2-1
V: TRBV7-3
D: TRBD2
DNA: TGTGCCAGCAGCACCCTGGGCGGGAGCTCCTACAATGAGCAGTTCTTC
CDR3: CASSTLGGSSYNEQFF

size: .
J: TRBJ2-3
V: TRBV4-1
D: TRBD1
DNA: TGCGCCAGCAGCCAAGTTGGCAGGGGGCGAACAGATACGCAGTATTTT
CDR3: CASSQVGRGRTDTQYF

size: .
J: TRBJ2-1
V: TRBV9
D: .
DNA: TGTGCCAGCAGCTATAGCGTTCATGAGCAGTTCTTC
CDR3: CASSYSVHEQFF

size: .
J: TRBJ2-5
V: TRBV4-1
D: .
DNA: TGCGCCAGCAGCCCCATCGGGCTAGCGCGGGAGACCCAGTACTTC
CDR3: CASSPIGLARETQYF